The 12 T cell receptor beta chains in this list originate from one sample, sequenced in a study of response to subunit inactivated influenza vaccine. One entry per CDR3 protein results from TCRdb running MiXCR on the RT-PCR reads. The sample has about 800,000 distinct CDR3 sequences, 21% seen once. This specimen consisted of PBMCs from blood, obtained 5 days after vaccination. Source of these receptors: a man aged 45 to 65 who received an inactivated influenza vaccine.

This clonotype was seen only a few times. This chain links TRBV28 with TRBJ2-1; no reliable D call. Germline V gives CDR1 MDHEN, CDR2 SYDVKM. The CDR3 extends over 12 amino acids. V dropped 6 bases and J dropped 7 bases, with 10 bases sitting between them. The CDR3 sequence is CASRETNNEQFF. The CDR3 DNA reads as TGTGCCAGCAGAGAGACAAATAATGAGCAGTTCTTC.

The chain links TRBV18 to TRBJ2-5; the D is unclear. CDR1 is KGHSH and CDR2 is LQKENI in the germline V gene. Trimming removed 6 bases from V and 2 bases from J, with 10 bases in between. This CDR3 spans 13 amino acids. The CDR3 nucleotides read TGTGCCAGCTCCGCCAAACTACAAGAGACCCAGTACTTC. Translating it yields CASSAKLQETQYF.

This clonotype has a handful of counts. The CDR3 nucleotides read TGCGCCAGCAGCCAAGTTGGGGTTGGAGATACGCAGTATTTT. This codes for CASSQVGVGDTQYF. The chain has TRBV4-3 and TRBJ2-3, with D unresolved. This CDR3 contains 14 residues. V dropped 1 base and J dropped 5 bases, with 10 bases sitting between them. Germline V gene sequence: CDR1 LGHNA, CDR2 YSLEER.

This clonotype was observed a handful of times. The gene calls are TRBV7-2 and TRBJ2-5, with TRBD1 as a possible D gene (6 bases). The germline V gene has CDR1 SGHTA and CDR2 FQGNSA. Trimming left V 7 bases short and J 7 bases short, with 13 bases between. The CDR3 has 12 residues. CDR3 bases: TGTGCCAGCACCACAGGGTTTGGGACCCAGTACTTC. It is translated as CASTTGFGTQYF.

J is TRBJ2-3 and V is TRBV3-1; D remains unclear. The CDR3 loop spans 17 amino acids. Germline CDR1 and CDR2: LGHDT and YNNKEL (reference sequence). V shed 6 bases and J shed 4 bases, with 23 bases lying between them. The chain's CDR3 is CASSHPLRLLGADTQYF. The DNA for the CDR3 is TGTGCCAGCAGTCACCCTCTCCGACTCCTAGGTGCAGATACGCAGTATTTT.

This clonotype has just a few counts. V gene TRBV5-6 combines with J gene TRBJ1-1; 7 nucleotides align to TRBD1. Unmatched junction bases numbered 9, after V lost 4 bases and J lost 6 bases. CDR1 and CDR2 (germline): SGHDT, YYEEEE. This CDR3 is 14 amino acids long. DNA of the CDR3: TGTGCCAGCAGCACCGGGACAGCCATCTCTGAAGCTTTCTTT. It encodes CASSTGTAISEAFF.

The chain combines TRBV12-3 or TRBV12-4 with TRBJ2-3, with 8 bases identical to TRBD2. The CDR3 sequence is 14 residues long. V shed 6 bases, J shed 7 bases, and the junction held 9 bases outside the gene matches. The CDR3 protein is CASSPSGSANTQYF. The CDR3, as DNA: TGTGCCAGCAGCCCTAGCGGGTCCGCAAATACGCAGTATTTT.

The V gene is TRBV19, the J gene TRBJ2-7; D call uncertain. The CDR3 has 13 residues. V lost 2 bases and J 4 bases, leaving 9 bases between the germline ends. CDR1 is LNHDA, CDR2 SQIVND, per germline (reference sequence). CDR3 nucleotide sequence: TGTGCCAGTAGTATAACCGTAGCTTACGAGCAGTACTTC. It yields the protein CASSITVAYEQYF.

This clonotype was seen repeatedly, ten times or more. J is TRBJ2-7 and V is TRBV7-2, with D perhaps matching TRBD1 or TRBD2 (5 bases each). V lost 1 base and J 0 bases, leaving 10 bases between the germline ends. The CDR3 is 15 amino acids. The germline V gene has CDR1 SGHTA and CDR2 FQGNSA. The CDR3 here is CASSLVGTDSYEQYF. Here the CDR3 DNA reads TGTGCCAGCAGCTTAGTGGGGACGGACTCCTACGAGCAGTACTTC. The full variable domain, its missing parts supplied by reference TRBV7-2 and TRBJ2-7, is GAGVSQSPSNKVTEKGKDVELRCDPISGHTALYWYRQSLGQGLEFLIYFQGNSAPDKSGLPSDRFSAERTGGSVSTLTIQRTQQEDSAVYLCASSLVGTDSYEQYFGPGTRLTVT.

This clonotype has just a few counts. V gene TRBV20-1 combines with J gene TRBJ2-1; 9 nucleotides agree with TRBD2. The CDR3 spans 14 residues. CDR1 is DFQATT and CDR2 is SNEGSKA in the germline V gene (reference sequence). V lost 6 bases, J lost 3 bases, and 6 bases stayed unmatched. In nucleotides, the CDR3 is TGCAGTGCACCAGGACTAGCGATCTACAATGAGCAGTTCTTC. This translates into CSAPGLAIYNEQFF.

The chain links TRBV27 to TRBJ2-3, with no clear D. The V end lost 3 bases, the J end lost 8 bases, and 6 bases lay between the germline ends. This CDR3 comprises 11 residues. Germline V gene data show CDR1 as MNHEY and CDR2 as SMNVEV (reference sequence). CDR3 in DNA: TGTGCCAGCAGTTTTCGTGGTACGCAGTATTTT. Its protein is CASSFRGTQYF.

The chain employs TRBV7-2 and TRBJ2-1; 8 bases line up with TRBD2. Germline assignment: CDR1 SGHTA and CDR2 FQGNSA. The CDR3 contains 14 residues. V dropped 8 bases and J dropped 12; count of bases not matched to a gene: 15. CDR3 coding DNA: TGTGCCAGCTGCTATGGACTAGCTCAACGGGGGCAGTTCTTC. Its translation is CASCYGLAQRGQFF.